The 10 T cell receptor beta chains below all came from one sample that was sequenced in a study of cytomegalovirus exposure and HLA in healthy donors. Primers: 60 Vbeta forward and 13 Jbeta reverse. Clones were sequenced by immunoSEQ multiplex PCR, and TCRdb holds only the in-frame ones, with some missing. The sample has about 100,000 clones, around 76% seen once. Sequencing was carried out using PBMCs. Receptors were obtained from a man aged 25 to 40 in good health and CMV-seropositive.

The CDR3 loop is CASSLGGGWSGAYEQYF. CDR3 nucleotides: TGTGCCAGCAGCTTAGGAGGGGGATGGTCCGGGGCCTACGAGCAGTACTTC. The chain carries TRBV13 and TRBJ2-7; D perhaps matches TRBD1 (6 bases). V shed 0 bases and J shed 2 bases, with 17 bases lying between them. Germline V gene sequence: CDR1 PRHDT, CDR2 FYEKMQ (reference sequence). The CDR3 runs to 17 residues.

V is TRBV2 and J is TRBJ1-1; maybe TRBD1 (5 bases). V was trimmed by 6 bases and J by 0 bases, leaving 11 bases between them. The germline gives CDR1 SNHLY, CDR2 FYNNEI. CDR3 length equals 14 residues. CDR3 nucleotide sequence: TGTGCCAGCAGCAAAGGGGATTTGAACACTGAAGCTTTCTTT. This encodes CASSKGDLNTEAFF.

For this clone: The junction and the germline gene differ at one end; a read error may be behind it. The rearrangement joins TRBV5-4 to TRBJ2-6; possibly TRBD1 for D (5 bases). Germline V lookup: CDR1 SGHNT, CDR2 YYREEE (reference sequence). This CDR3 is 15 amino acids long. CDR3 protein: CASSLEGAGANGLTF. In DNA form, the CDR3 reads TGTGCCAGCAGCTTGGAAGGTGCTGGGGCCAACGGCCTGACTTTC.

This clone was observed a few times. The CDR3 DNA reads as TGTGCCAGTAGTTCCTGGACAGGCGTCGACTATGGCTACACCTTC. Amino acid sequence: CASSSWTGVDYGYTF. V and J are TRBV19 and TRBJ1-2, with 7 bases identical to TRBD1. The V segment lost 5 bases and the J segment 3 bases; nucleotides outside the gene matches: 9. This CDR3 has 15 residues. Germline assignment: CDR1 LNHDA and CDR2 SQIVND (reference sequence).

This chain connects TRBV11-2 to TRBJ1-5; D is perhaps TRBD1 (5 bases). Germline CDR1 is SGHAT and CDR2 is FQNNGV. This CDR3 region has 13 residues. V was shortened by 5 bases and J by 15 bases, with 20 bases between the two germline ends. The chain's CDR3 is CASSQSVGGPWHF. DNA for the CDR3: TGTGCCAGCAGCCAATCGGTCGGGGGACCCTGGCATTTT.

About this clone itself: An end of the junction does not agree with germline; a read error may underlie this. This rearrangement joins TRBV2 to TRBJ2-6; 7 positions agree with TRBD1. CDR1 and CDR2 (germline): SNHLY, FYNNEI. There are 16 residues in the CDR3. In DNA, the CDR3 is TGTGCCAGCAGGACGAGGGGGCGGTCTGGGGCCAACGGCCTGACTTTC. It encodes CASRTRGRSGANGLTF.

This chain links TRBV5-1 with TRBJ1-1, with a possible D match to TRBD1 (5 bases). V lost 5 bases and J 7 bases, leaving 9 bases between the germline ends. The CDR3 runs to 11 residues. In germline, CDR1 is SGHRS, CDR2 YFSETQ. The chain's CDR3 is CASSGGVEAFF. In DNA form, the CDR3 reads TGCGCCAGCAGTGGGGGGGTTGAAGCTTTCTTT.

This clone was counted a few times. The CDR3 reads CASSSVEGTNEKLFF. DNA for the CDR3: TGTGCCAGCAGCTCCGTGGAGGGAACTAATGAAAAACTGTTTTTT. The chain is built from TRBV7-9 and TRBJ1-4; D is uncertain. The CDR3 length is 15 residues. Germline loops: CDR1 SEHNR, CDR2 FQNEAQ (reference sequence). V was cut by 4 bases and J by 1 base, with 10 bases left in between.

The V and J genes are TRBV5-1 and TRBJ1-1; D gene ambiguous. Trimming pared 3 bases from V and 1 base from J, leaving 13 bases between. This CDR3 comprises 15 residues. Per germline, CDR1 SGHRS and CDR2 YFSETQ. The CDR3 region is CASSWAIGGNTEAFF. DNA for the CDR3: TGCGCCAGCAGCTGGGCGATTGGAGGGAACACTGAAGCTTTCTTT. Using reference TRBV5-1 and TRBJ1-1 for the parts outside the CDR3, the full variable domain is KAGVTQTPRYLIKTRGQQVTLSCSPISGHRSVSWYQQTPGQGLQFLFEYFSETQRNKGNFPGRFSGRQFSNSRSEMNVSTLELGDSALYLCASSWAIGGNTEAFFGQGTRLTVV.

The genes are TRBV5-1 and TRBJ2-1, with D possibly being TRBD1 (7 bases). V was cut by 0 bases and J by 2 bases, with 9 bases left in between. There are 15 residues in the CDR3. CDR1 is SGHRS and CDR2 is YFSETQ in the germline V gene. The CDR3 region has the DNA TGCGCCAGCAGCTTGGGCGGGACAGCCTACAATGAGCAGTTCTTC. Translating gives CASSLGGTAYNEQFF.